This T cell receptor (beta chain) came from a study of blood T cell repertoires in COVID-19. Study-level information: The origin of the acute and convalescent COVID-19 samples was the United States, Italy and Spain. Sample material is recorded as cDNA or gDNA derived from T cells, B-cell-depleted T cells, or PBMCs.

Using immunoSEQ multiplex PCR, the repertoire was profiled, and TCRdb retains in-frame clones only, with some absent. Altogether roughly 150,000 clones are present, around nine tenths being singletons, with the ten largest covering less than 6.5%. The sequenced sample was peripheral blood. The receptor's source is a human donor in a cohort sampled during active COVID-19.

The CDR3 sequence is CASSLRLAGLEQYF. CDR3 nucleotides: TGCGCCAGCAGCTTAAGGCTAGCGGGACTCGAGCAGTACTTC. The J gene is TRBJ2-7, the V gene TRBV5-1; 9 bases agree with TRBD2. From germline, CDR1 is SGHRS and CDR2 YFSETQ. This CDR3 contains 14 residues. V gave up 2 bases and J gave up 6 bases; unmatched junction bases: 6.